The 30 T cell receptor beta chains in this list originate from one sample, sequenced in a study of CD4 and CD8 cells across lung adenocarcinoma regions. MiXCR, run by TCRdb on the PCR reads, gives a single entry per CDR3 protein. The sample includes around 25,000 distinct CDR3 sequences, approximately 50% seen only once; the top ten take almost 50%. The specimen sequenced was CD8+ T cells from the center of a lung tumor. The receptors were gathered from a male donor with lung adenocarcinoma. The CD4 and CD8 labels of this study may be unreliable.

This clonotype was seen ten or more times. This chain joins TRBV4-1 and TRBJ2-1; 14 bases are a match to TRBD2. The J call may be incorrect, as the DNA end agrees better with TRBJ2-7. This CDR3 comprises 19 residues. The germline CDR1 and CDR2 sequences are MGHRA and YSYEKL. The DNA for the CDR3 is TGCGCCAGCAGCCGCATACGCGGACTAGCGGGAGGAAGTGGAAACGAGCAGTACTTC. Translation: CASSRIRGLAGGSGNEQYF.

This chain joins TRBV6-5 and TRBJ2-2; D is unresolved. The V end was cut by 4 bases, the J end by 7 bases, with 19 bases between. CDR1 is MNHEY, CDR2 SVGAGI, per germline. The CDR3 length is 16 residues. The CDR3 sequence: CASSSFFDKLGGELFF. In nucleotides, the CDR3 is TGTGCCAGCAGTTCGTTTTTCGACAAACTCGGCGGGGAGCTGTTTTTT.

This clonotype is termed medium-sized. This chain links TRBV27 with TRBJ2-1; 12 bases agree with TRBD2. CDR1 is MNHEY and CDR2 is SMNVEV in the germline V gene (reference sequence). The CDR3 consists of 21 residues. The J segment lost 8 bases and the V segment lost 5 bases, leaving 25 bases of the junction unmatched. CDR3 region: CASSRTQGGLAGRPIGHEQFF. In DNA form, the CDR3 reads TGTGCCAGCAGTCGGACCCAAGGTGGACTAGCGGGACGGCCCATAGGTCATGAGCAGTTCTTC.

In this sample, this clonotype turned up a few times. The chain couples TRBV15 to TRBJ2-7, with 8 bases that match TRBD1. J lost 3 bases, V lost 1 base, and 2 bases had no gene match. Germline assignment: CDR1 LNHNV and CDR2 YYDKDF (reference sequence). The CDR3 totals 14 residues. The CDR3 region is CATSRGTGGYEQYF. DNA for the CDR3: TGTGCCACCAGCAGAGGTACAGGGGGCTACGAGCAGTACTTC.

This clonotype is labeled medium-sized. CDR3 nucleotides: TGTGCCAGCAGTGAAGTAAGACTAAGGGGGACTGAGCAGTTCTTC. It is translated as CASSEVRLRGTEQFF. This rearrangement joins TRBV6-1 to TRBJ2-1; D possibly corresponds to TRBD1 (6 bases). This CDR3 is 15 amino acids long. The germline CDR1 and CDR2 sequences are MNHNS and SASEGT. V was trimmed by 1 base and J by 9 bases, leaving 16 bases between them.

At least ten counts were recorded for this clonotype. The chain's CDR3 is CASTRRLAAYNEQFF. The CDR3 DNA follows: TGTGCCAGCACCAGGCGACTAGCGGCATACAATGAGCAGTTCTTC. V gene TRBV6-1 combines with J gene TRBJ2-1, with TRBD2 matching 9 bases. With 7 bases clipped from V and 4 bases from J, the junction kept 8 bases outside the gene matches. The germline V gene has CDR1 MNHNS and CDR2 SASEGT. The CDR3 has 15 amino acids.

This chain links TRBV3-1 with TRBJ1-2; D not resolved. From germline, CDR1 is LGHDT and CDR2 YNNKEL (reference sequence). Deletions cut 4 bases from V and 4 bases from J, with 10 bases between. The CDR3 is 13 residues long. This CDR3 is CASSLGQSYGYTF. In DNA form, the CDR3 reads TGTGCCAGCAGCCTAGGGCAGAGCTATGGCTACACCTTC.

This clonotype appeared many times. One base away lies a much larger clone, so this may be a sequencing read error. The chain links TRBV6-1 to TRBJ2-1, with TRBD2 matching 8 bases. V lost 1 base, J lost 10 bases, and 9 bases stayed unmatched. CDR3 length: 15 amino acids. The germline V gene has CDR1 MNHNS and CDR2 SASEGT. The CDR3: CASSEEAGGFHEQFF. The CDR3 nucleotides read TGTGCCAGCAGTGAAGAGGCGGGGGGCTTTCACGAGCAGTTCTTC.

This clonotype was recorded many times. The V gene is TRBV25-1, the J gene TRBJ2-1, with 8 bases lining up with TRBD2. Germline assignment: CDR1 MGHDK and CDR2 SYGVNS. The CDR3 has 14 residues. The ends lost 6 bases at V and 5 bases at J; junction bases unmatched: 6. Here the CDR3 reads CASRGAGVNNEQFF. The CDR3 DNA reads as TGTGCCAGCAGAGGAGCGGGAGTAAACAATGAGCAGTTCTTC.

This chain links TRBV7-6 with TRBJ1-4; possible D gene TRBD1, 6 bases. V gave up 6 bases and J gave up 3 bases, with 8 bases separating them. Germline V gives CDR1 SGHVS, CDR2 FNYEAQ. The length of the CDR3 is 13 residues. The CDR3 protein is CASRGASNEKLFF. DNA of the CDR3: TGTGCCAGCAGGGGGGCGTCTAATGAAAAACTGTTTTTT.

This clonotype has a count of ten or more. As DNA, the CDR3 is TGTGCCAGCAGTGCCCTACAGCTGAACACTGAAGCTTTCTTT. It is translated as CASSALQLNTEAFF. The gene calls are TRBV6-1 and TRBJ1-1; D is unclear. Trimming shortened V by 4 bases and J by 0 bases, and 9 bases separated the two germline ends. Germline V gene data show CDR1 as MNHNS and CDR2 as SASEGT. This CDR3 region has 14 residues.

This chain uses TRBV6-1 with TRBJ2-4; possible D gene TRBD2, 5 bases. The last part of the DNA fits TRBJ2-5 better; the J call may be wrong. This CDR3 has 15 residues. Per the germline V gene, CDR1 is MNHNS and CDR2 is SASEGT. CDR3 nucleotide sequence: TGTGCCTGCCGACATTCTAGGTTTTCGGGGGAGACCCAGTACTTC. This gives the protein CACRHSRFSGETQYF.

This clonotype was recorded many times. The V call is TRBV5-1, the J call TRBJ2-5; D gene ambiguous. V shed 3 bases and J shed 1 base, with 7 bases lying between them. The CDR3 sequence is 13 residues long. Germline V CDR1 and CDR2: SGHRS, YFSETQ. The CDR3 DNA reads TGCGCCAGCAGCTCCGATCCCCAAGAGACCCAGTACTTC. Its translation: CASSSDPQETQYF. The full variable domain, in which reference TRBV5-1 and TRBJ2-5 provide the parts outside the CDR3, is KAGVTQTPRYLIKTRGQQVTLSCSPISGHRSVSWYQQTPGQGLQFLFEYFSETQRNKGNFPGRFSGRQFSNSRSEMNVSTLELGDSALYLCASSSDPQETQYFGPGTRLLVL.

This clonotype was detected many times. The gene calls are TRBV27 and TRBJ2-6, with D uncertain. There are 15 residues in the CDR3. Trimming removed 2 bases at V and 0 bases at J, with 5 bases between. Germline CDR1 and CDR2: MNHEY and SMNVEV (reference sequence). For the CDR3, the DNA is TGTGCCAGCAGTTTAAAGCCCTCTGGGGCCAACGTCCTGACTTTC. Translated: CASSLKPSGANVLTF.

Points on this clonotype: The junction departs from germline at one end; a sequencing error may be responsible. V usage is TRBV27 and J usage is TRBJ2-1; D not resolved. From germline, CDR1 is MNHEY and CDR2 SMNVEV (reference sequence). CDR3 size: 13 residues. For the CDR3, the DNA is TGTGCCAGCAGTTTCCCAAGCACCGGTGAGCAGTTCTTT. It translates to CASSFPSTGEQFF.

This clonotype is deemed medium-sized. J is TRBJ2-5 and V is TRBV6-1, with 8 bases fitting TRBD1. Germline lookup yields CDR1 MNHNS and CDR2 SASEGT. CDR3 length: 15 residues. Germline trimming cut 1 base from V and 7 bases from J; bases unmatched to any gene: 8. This CDR3 is CASSEVRQGKGTQYF. The CDR3 DNA is TGTGCCAGCAGTGAAGTTCGACAGGGGAAAGGGACCCAGTACTTC.

As concerns this clonotype: At one boundary the junction diverges from the germline segment, which might be a read error. J is TRBJ2-1 and V is TRBV6-1; D unresolved. There are 15 residues in the CDR3. Germline V gene lookup returns CDR1 MNHNS and CDR2 SASEGT. DNA of the CDR3: TGTGCCAGCAGTGAAGGGGGTTACTGCTCAAATGAGCAGTTTTTC. Residues: CASSEGGYCSNEQFF.

This rearrangement joins TRBV11-2 to TRBJ2-1, with TRBD2 as a possible D gene (5 bases). The end of the DNA aligns better with TRBJ2-7, so the J call may be wrong. The CDR3 sequence is 15 residues long. Per the germline V gene, CDR1 is SGHAT and CDR2 is FQNNGV. For the CDR3, the DNA is TGTGCCAGCAGCTTAGGCGGGCGTTCCGCCTACGAGCAGTACTTC. Translated, it gives CASSLGGRSAYEQYF.

This clonotype is classed as medium-sized. This sequence joins TRBV6-1 and TRBJ2-1; 11 bases line up with TRBD2. Germline V gene sequence: CDR1 MNHNS, CDR2 SASEGT. The CDR3 spans 15 residues. V lost 1 base to trimming and J lost 10 bases; unmatched junction nucleotides: 6. The CDR3 DNA is TGTGCCAGCAGTGAAGAGACTAGCGGGATATGGGAGCAGTTCTTC. Its protein is CASSEETSGIWEQFF.

This clonotype is judged medium-sized (0.01 to 0.1%). The chain joins TRBV6-5 to TRBJ2-3; 7 nucleotides match TRBD1. The CDR3 has 13 residues. Germline lookup yields CDR1 MNHEY and CDR2 SVGAGI. The CDR3 DNA sequence: TGTGCAGGACAGGCTTTATCTTCAGATACGCAGTATTTT. Amino acid sequence: CAGQALSSDTQYF.

J is TRBJ2-7 and V is TRBV6-1; possibly TRBD2 for D (5 bases). The CDR3 is 15 residues long. CDR1 is MNHNS and CDR2 is SASEGT in the germline V gene. V lost 6 bases and J lost 10, with 25 bases in between. This CDR3 is CASSRSGSDLEIQYF. In DNA, the CDR3 is TGTGCCAGCAGCCGGTCGGGGAGTGATCTAGAGATTCAGTACTTC.

There are a few counts of this clonotype. This chain links TRBV6-1 with TRBJ2-1; TRBD2 matches 13 bases. The end of the DNA aligns better with TRBJ2-5, so the J call may be wrong. The germline gives CDR1 MNHNS, CDR2 SASEGT. The CDR3 has 15 amino acids. The chain's CDR3 is CASTPGLAGRETQYF. The CDR3 bases are TGTGCCAGCACCCCGGGACTAGCGGGACGAGAGACCCAGTACTTC.

The rearrangement links TRBV27 to TRBJ2-2; D not certain. The ends were cut back, 4 bases at V and 4 bases at J, with 4 bases in the middle. Germline CDR1 MNHEY, CDR2 SMNVEV (reference sequence). This CDR3 has 12 residues. CDR3 residues: CASSSATGELFF. In DNA, the CDR3 is TGTGCCAGCAGTTCTGCCACCGGGGAGCTGTTTTTT.

This clonotype came up many times. This chain connects TRBV6-5 to TRBJ1-2; no firm D call. CDR3 size: 13 residues. The germline gives CDR1 MNHEY, CDR2 SVGAGI. V lost 6 bases and J 0 bases, leaving 8 bases between the germline ends. CDR3 sequence reads: CASRSTANYGYTF. The DNA for the CDR3 is TGTGCCAGCAGATCCACAGCTAACTATGGCTACACCTTC.

This clonotype showed up just a few times. J is TRBJ2-7 and V is TRBV10-2, with D perhaps matching TRBD2 (6 bases). This CDR3 has 16 residues. V was clipped by 3 bases and J by 0 bases, with 15 bases between them. CDR1 is WSHSY and CDR2 is SAAADI in the germline V gene. This CDR3 reads CASSDPAGSNSYEQYF. Written as DNA, the CDR3 is TGCGCCAGCAGTGACCCGGCGGGGTCTAACTCCTACGAGCAGTACTTC.

The chain recombines TRBV2 with TRBJ2-4, with D perhaps matching TRBD1 (5 bases). The CDR3 runs 15 residues. The germline V and J ends were trimmed by 4 bases and 0 bases, with 10 bases remaining between them. Germline CDR1 SNHLY, CDR2 FYNNEI. CDR3 nucleotide sequence: TGTGCCAGCAGTGGACAGATTATAGCCAAAAACATTCAGTACTTC. Protein sequence: CASSGQIIAKNIQYF. The full variable domain, completed using reference TRBV2 and TRBJ2-4, is EPEVTQTPSHQVTQMGQEVILRCVPISNHLYFYWYRQILGQKVEFLVSFYNNEISEKSEIFDDQFSVERPDGSNFTLKIRSTKLEDSAMYFCASSGQIIAKNIQYFGAGTRLSVL.

The chain links TRBV7-2 to TRBJ2-3; 15 nucleotides line up with TRBD2. The J call is doubtful: the DNA matches TRBJ2-7 better. The germline CDR1 and CDR2 sequences are SGHTA and FQGNSA. The CDR3 consists of 17 residues. The CDR3 spells CASSLKPGLAGGYEQYF. The CDR3 nucleotides read TGTGCCAGCAGCTTAAAACCGGGACTAGCGGGAGGATACGAGCAGTACTTC.

The chain is built from TRBV6-5 and TRBJ2-1, with TRBD2 as a possible D gene (5 bases). V was pared by 0 bases and J by 4 bases, with 10 bases between. The length of the CDR3 is 15 residues. Germline lookup yields CDR1 MNHEY and CDR2 SVGAGI. The CDR3 coding sequence is TGTGCCAGCAGTTACTCGATGGACTGGTACAATGAGCAGTTCTTC. Translated: CASSYSMDWYNEQFF.

This clonotype occurred many times. The V and J genes are TRBV25-1 and TRBJ2-5; TRBD2 matches at 14 bases. Germline-derived CDR1 and CDR2 are MGHDK and SYGVNS. This CDR3 has 17 residues. Trimming took 3 bases from V and 5 from J; bases not matched to a gene: 8. The DNA for the CDR3 is TGTGCCAGCAGTGACTCGAGACTAGCGGGAGGGACGGAGACCCAGTACTTC. It encodes CASSDSRLAGGTETQYF.

The chain links TRBV6-8 to TRBJ2-4; D tentatively fits TRBD1 or TRBD2 (5 bases each). The germline V and J ends were trimmed by 11 bases and 12 bases, with 20 bases remaining between them. This CDR3 is built from 12 residues. Germline CDR1 reads MNHGY; CDR2 reads SAAAGT. DNA of the CDR3: TGTGCCGGGGGTGCGAGGGAAGACACTCAGTACTTC. Translated, it gives CAGGAREDTQYF.